The clone carrying this T cell receptor beta chain occurred a few times. Its antigen is currently unknown. The source of the sample is a study of T cells in localized non-small cell lung cancer. TCRdb's table, derived via immunoSEQ multiplex PCR, lists solely in-frame clones and lacks some. The sample has thousands of clones, about 25% seen once. General observations from the study: Out of the top 100 tumor clones, a median around 56 were seen in adjacent lung. Heterogeneity within the tumor remains possible, as just one region underwent sequencing. Uninvolved adjacent lung showed the highest T cell clonality, exceeding tumor. There was an association of higher blood T cell density with longer overall survival.

The germline CDR1 and CDR2 sequences are MNHGY and SAAAGT. V was pared by 7 bases and J by 2 bases, with 15 bases between. The CDR3 loop spans 14 amino acids. The rearrangement joins TRBV6-8 to TRBJ2-7; D is possibly TRBD2 (5 bases). This receptor was identified in a man aged 18-55 years with stage I lung adenocarcinoma. The sample in question was lung tumor tissue, obtained before any cancer treatment. This chain's CDR3 is CASTPSMGAYEQYF. The CDR3 nucleotides read TGTGCCAGCACCCCGAGCATGGGAGCCTACGAGCAGTACTTC.